The 32 T cell receptor beta chains presented below share a single source sample, sequenced in a study of quantifying T cell responses using KT2 cells. Across the whole study: RNA was reverse transcribed with TCR alpha and beta constant-region primers.

The cDNA 3' end received a ligated oligonucleotide with a UMI. First-round PCR used 4 cycles and beta primers RC1.1 and RC1.2 covering TRBC1 and TRBC2. TCRdb used MiXCR to reprocess the UMI-ligation and nested PCR reads, holding one entry per CDR3 protein. The sample includes tens of thousands of distinct CDR3 sequences, around a tenth of them seen just once. The sample taken for sequencing was PBMCs spiked with cells of the T cell clone KT2. These receptors all come from a human donor.

This clonotype was detected a few times. The chain couples TRBV10-3 to TRBJ2-7; 7 bases align to TRBD1. V lost 5 bases to trimming and J lost 2 bases; unmatched junction nucleotides: 6. Germline values: CDR1 ENHRY, CDR2 SYGVKD. The CDR3 has 14 residues. CDR3 coding DNA: TGTGCCATCAGTACAGGGGAAGGGACCTACGAGCAGTACTTC. Its translation: CAISTGEGTYEQYF.

This chain uses TRBV12-3 or TRBV12-4 with TRBJ1-4, with D tentatively TRBD1 (5 bases). This CDR3 contains 14 residues. Trimming stripped 5 bases from V and 8 bases from J, with 15 bases between. The CDR3 reads CASSTGALGEKLFF. CDR3 DNA: TGTGCCAGCAGTACAGGCGCCCTGGGGGAAAAACTGTTTTTT.

There are a few counts of this clonotype. V usage is TRBV4-2 and J usage is TRBJ2-2; D is possibly TRBD2 (6 bases). V lost 4 bases and J lost 7, with 10 bases in between. Germline assignment: CDR1 LGHNA and CDR2 YNFKEQ. This CDR3 contains 13 residues. For the CDR3, the DNA is TGTGCCAGCAGCCGGGGGGACGGCGGGGAGCTGTTTTTT. It translates to CASSRGDGGELFF.

This clonotype was seen more than once but under ten times. CDR3 nucleotide sequence: TGTGCCAGCAGCGTCAACTCCTCCCCCGACACCATATATTTT. As protein: CASSVNSSPDTIYF. The chain recombines TRBV7-9 with TRBJ1-3; the D is unclear. Deletions cut 5 bases from V and 8 bases from J, with 16 bases between. The length of the CDR3 is 14 residues. Per germline, CDR1 SEHNR and CDR2 FQNEAQ (reference sequence).

This chain joins TRBV30 and TRBJ1-1; D perhaps matches TRBD1 (6 bases). V was cut by 2 bases and J by 2 bases, with 12 bases left in between. The CDR3 loop spans 14 amino acids. The V gene's germline CDR1 is GTSNPN and CDR2 SVGIG (reference sequence). CDR3 nucleotides: TGTGCCTGGAGTCGCGGGGGCCCAAACACTGAAGCTTTCTTT. Protein: CAWSRGGPNTEAFF.

The sample holds a few counts of this clonotype. In nucleotides, the CDR3 is TGTGCCAGCAGCTCTACCGGGCAGGCGCAGTACTTC. It encodes CASSSTGQAQYF. V and J are TRBV7-2 and TRBJ2-7; D not certain. Germline V gene sequence: CDR1 SGHTA, CDR2 FQGNSA. The CDR3 covers 12 residues. Between the trimmed V and J ends, which lost 4 bases and 9 bases, there was a span of 13 bases.

The sample holds a few counts of this clonotype. This chain uses TRBV12-3 or TRBV12-4 with TRBJ1-5; a weak D match, TRBD1 (5 bases). The CDR3 sequence is 15 residues long. V was pared by 1 base and J by 3 bases, with 10 bases between. DNA for the CDR3: TGTGCCAGCAGTTTAGTCTGGGGGAACAATCAGCCCCAGCATTTT. Its translation is CASSLVWGNNQPQHF.

This clonotype has a handful of counts. This rearrangement joins TRBV6-2 or TRBV6-3 to TRBJ1-1; D may be TRBD1 (6 bases). The germline gives CDR1 MNHEY, CDR2 SVGEGT. The CDR3 consists of 13 residues. V shed 6 bases and J shed 1 base, with 9 bases lying between them. The CDR3 is CASRYRENTEAFF. The CDR3, as DNA: TGTGCCAGCAGATACAGGGAGAACACTGAAGCTTTCTTT.

This clonotype was counted only a few times. The CDR3, as DNA: TGCAGCGCAGGGGCGAGGAACACTGAAGCTTTCTTT. Protein product: CSAGARNTEAFF. The chain joins TRBV29-1 to TRBJ1-1, with D perhaps matching TRBD1 (6 bases). Deletions cut 7 bases from V and 1 base from J, with 10 bases between. The germline V gene encodes CDR1 SQVTM and CDR2 ANQGSEA. CDR3 size: 12 residues.

This clonotype has a single count. This may be a read error: a much more frequent sequence differs by one nucleotide. The chain couples TRBV12-3 or TRBV12-4 to TRBJ2-5, with D unresolved. The CDR3 consists of 12 residues. Trimming left V 7 bases short and J 5 bases short, with 11 bases between. CDR3 nucleotides: TGTGCCAGCACCGCCCATGGGGAGACCCAGTACTTC. Translated: CASTAHGETQYF.

The chain uses TRBV7-8 and TRBJ1-1; 10 bases match TRBD1. CDR1 is SGHVS, CDR2 FQNEAQ, per germline. This CDR3 spans 15 amino acids. V shed 1 base and J 6 bases; nucleotides not matched to a gene: 5. The CDR3 loop reads CASSLVLGTGAEAFF. For the CDR3, the DNA is TGTGCCAGCAGCTTAGTCTTAGGGACAGGGGCTGAAGCTTTCTTT.

With respect to this clonotype: One base away lies a much larger clone, so this may be a sequencing read error. This chain links TRBV6-1 with TRBJ1-5, with TRBD1 matching over 9 bases. The J segment lost 9 bases and the V segment lost 3 bases, leaving 6 bases of the junction unmatched. Germline assignment: CDR1 MNHNS and CDR2 SASEGT. This CDR3 region has 14 residues. The CDR3 sequence: CASSDVQGARPQHF. The CDR3 nucleotides read TGTGCCAGCAGTGATGTACAGGGGGCTCGGCCCCAGCATTTT.

The V and J genes are TRBV7-9 and TRBJ2-7, with 7 bases lining up with TRBD2. The CDR3 consists of 15 residues. CDR1 is SEHNR, CDR2 FQNEAQ, per germline (reference sequence). J was trimmed by 6 bases and V by 0 bases; bases with no gene match: 8. The CDR3 reads CASSLAGGPLVEQYF. Written as DNA, the CDR3 is TGTGCCAGCAGCTTAGCGGGAGGGCCTTTAGTCGAGCAGTACTTC.

In this sample, this clonotype turned up many times. The V gene is TRBV6-5, the J gene TRBJ2-7; D unresolved. The V end lost 6 bases, the J end lost 2 bases, and 11 bases lay between the germline ends. The CDR3 has 13 amino acids. From germline, CDR1 is MNHEY and CDR2 SVGAGI. The CDR3: CASRTDGAYEQYF. DNA of the CDR3: TGTGCCAGCAGGACGGACGGTGCCTACGAGCAGTACTTC.

In this sample, this clonotype turned up a few times. The chain carries TRBV15 and TRBJ2-5, with a tentative D call TRBD1 (6 bases). The V end was cut by 1 base, the J end by 7 bases, with 22 bases between. The CDR3 runs to 17 residues. Germline CDR1 reads LNHNV; CDR2 reads YYDKDF (reference sequence). CDR3 sequence: CATSRGAGRARGGTQYF. The CDR3 nucleotides read TGTGCCACCAGCAGAGGGGCCGGCAGGGCCCGAGGGGGGACCCAGTACTTC.

The genes are TRBV7-9 and TRBJ2-7; 10 bases are shared with TRBD1. The CDR3 has 14 amino acids. The germline V gene encodes CDR1 SEHNR and CDR2 FQNEAQ (reference sequence). J lost 3 bases, V lost 7 bases, and 6 bases had no gene match. The CDR3 bases are TGTGCCAGCAACGACAGGGGGCGCAGCTACGAGCAGTACTTC. It specifies CASNDRGRSYEQYF.

This clonotype rates as medium-sized. The genes are TRBV20-1 and TRBJ2-7; possibly TRBD1 or TRBD2 for D (5 bases each). V lost 3 bases, J lost 6 bases, and 15 bases lay in between. CDR3 length: 13 residues. The V gene's germline CDR1 is DFQATT and CDR2 SNEGSKA (reference sequence). DNA of the CDR3: TGCAGTGCTAGCGGGACCGAAGTGAGCGAGCAGTACTTC. This sequence encodes CSASGTEVSEQYF.

The chain uses TRBV11-2 and TRBJ2-1; 16 nucleotides line up with TRBD2. The CDR3 is 17 residues long. Trimming cost V 1 base and J 13 bases; bases outside gene matches: 10. The germline V gene has CDR1 SGHAT and CDR2 FQNNGV. CDR3 protein: CASSLGLGTSGRAFQFF. CDR3 nucleotides: TGTGCCAGCAGCTTAGGCCTAGGGACTAGCGGGAGGGCATTTCAGTTCTTC.

In its sample, this clonotype was seen many times. V gene TRBV27 combines with J gene TRBJ1-1; a weak D match, TRBD1 (5 bases). The CDR3 has 13 amino acids. The V gene's germline CDR1 is MNHEY and CDR2 SMNVEV (reference sequence). The V end lost 10 bases, the J end lost 5 bases, and 17 bases lay between the germline ends. In DNA, the CDR3 is TGTGCCACCCGAGACAGCCAGGGAACTGAAGCTTTCTTT. It specifies CATRDSQGTEAFF.

This clonotype has just one count. The gene calls are TRBV7-9 and TRBJ1-4; a weak D match, TRBD1 (6 bases). Germline V gene lookup returns CDR1 SEHNR and CDR2 FQNEAQ (reference sequence). The V and J ends lost 1 base and 0 bases respectively, with 9 bases between them. The CDR3 consists of 16 residues. This CDR3 reads CASSLVSGATNEKLFF. The CDR3 nucleotides read TGTGCCAGCAGCTTAGTTTCAGGGGCAACTAATGAAAAACTGTTTTTT.

This clonotype was found a few times. A much larger clone differs by one base, so this may be a read error. The chain carries TRBV6-1 and TRBJ1-2; tentative D call: TRBD1 (5 bases). This CDR3 has 15 amino acids. Germline lookup yields CDR1 MNHNS and CDR2 SASEGT. The CDR3: CASSEAQRGVGGYNF. CDR3 sequence (DNA): TGTGCCAGCAGTGAAGCCCAGCGGGGGGTTGGTGGCTACAACTTC.

The chain carries TRBV20-1 and TRBJ2-1, with TRBD2 matching 7 bases. V dropped 5 bases and J dropped 7; count of bases not matched to a gene: 2. This CDR3 is 11 amino acids long. The germline CDR1 and CDR2 sequences are DFQATT and SNEGSKA (reference sequence). CDR3 protein: CSAGAGNEQFF. The CDR3 region has the DNA TGCAGTGCTGGAGCGGGGAATGAGCAGTTCTTC.

The chain carries TRBV4-1 and TRBJ2-3; maybe TRBD1 (5 bases). Per the germline V gene, CDR1 is MGHRA and CDR2 is YSYEKL. The CDR3 is made up of 15 amino acids. Deletions cut 0 bases from V and 3 bases from J, with 10 bases between. CDR3 in DNA: TGCGCCAGCAGCCAAGAGGGGCCCCTGACAGATACGCAGTATTTT. Encoded protein: CASSQEGPLTDTQYF.

This chain joins TRBV7-2 and TRBJ2-3; 11 bases map to TRBD2. V dropped 1 base and J dropped 0; count of bases not matched to a gene: 0. The germline V gene encodes CDR1 SGHTA and CDR2 FQGNSA. This CDR3 has 16 residues. Here the CDR3 reads CASSLGTSGSTDTQYF. In DNA, the CDR3 is TGTGCCAGCAGCTTAGGGACTAGCGGGAGCACAGATACGCAGTATTTT.

This clonotype showed up just once. A much larger clonotype is one base distant, so this may be a read error. The chain has TRBV20-1 and TRBJ2-1, with D perhaps being TRBD1 or TRBD2 (5 bases each). Trimming stripped 5 bases from V and 6 bases from J, with 17 bases between. The CDR3 is 14 residues long. Germline CDR1 DFQATT, CDR2 SNEGSKA (reference sequence). The DNA of the CDR3 is TGCAGTGCTCCGAGGGGAAGGAGTAGCAATGAGCAGTTCTTC. Translated: CSAPRGRSSNEQFF.

This clonotype was seen more than once but under ten times. V is TRBV6-1 and J is TRBJ1-1; no reliable D call. The CDR3 length is 13 residues. Germline values: CDR1 MNHNS, CDR2 SASEGT. V lost 5 bases and J 3 bases, leaving 10 bases between the germline ends. The CDR3, as DNA: TGTGCCAGCAGTCGGGTTGAGGACACTGAAGCTTTCTTT. Translated: CASSRVEDTEAFF.

This clonotype has a handful of counts. The V call is TRBV3-1, the J call TRBJ1-5, with D hard to call. CDR3 length equals 13 residues. CDR1 and CDR2 from the germline V gene are LGHDT and YNNKEL (reference sequence). V shed 1 base and J shed 4 bases, with 5 bases lying between them. The CDR3 bases are TGTGCCAGCAGCCAAGTAGGGAATCAGCCCCAGCATTTT. It specifies CASSQVGNQPQHF.

This sequence joins TRBV24-1 and TRBJ1-2; 8 positions match TRBD1. The CDR3 contains 15 residues. After removal of 4 bases from V and 4 bases from J, the junction contained 7 bases not matched to a gene. Per the germline V gene, CDR1 is KGHDR and CDR2 is SFDVKD. The DNA of the CDR3 is TGTGCCACCAGTGACACCGGGACAGGCTTCTATGGCTACACCTTC. Its protein product is CATSDTGTGFYGYTF.

This clonotype was recorded a few times. The chain links TRBV4-2 to TRBJ1-4, with unresolved D. The CDR3 runs to 12 residues. From germline, CDR1 is LGHNA and CDR2 YNFKEQ. V dropped 0 bases and J dropped 11 bases, with 7 bases sitting between them. The CDR3 loop is CASSQDEPKLFF. The CDR3 DNA reads as TGTGCCAGCAGCCAAGATGAGCCGAAACTGTTTTTT.

This clonotype was observed at least ten times. This chain joins TRBV6-1 and TRBJ2-7; 13 nucleotides line up with TRBD2. V trimming: 7 bases; J trimming: 4 bases; junction bases outside the gene matches: 4. The length of the CDR3 is 14 residues. CDR1 is MNHNS, CDR2 SASEGT, per germline. The CDR3 DNA sequence: TGTGCCAGCACTAAGACTAGCGGGAGGTACGAGCAGTACTTC. It encodes CASTKTSGRYEQYF.

This clonotype was counted once. The chain carries TRBV5-1 and TRBJ2-5, with D possibly being TRBD2 (7 bases). The CDR3 runs to 16 residues. With 0 bases removed from V and 1 base from J, the gap between germline ends came to 13 bases. Germline values: CDR1 SGHRS, CDR2 YFSETQ. In DNA, the CDR3 is TGCGCCAGCAGCTTGGATGGGCGGGGGCGCCAAGAGACCCAGTACTTC. Protein: CASSLDGRGRQETQYF.

This clonotype has a handful of counts. The rearrangement links TRBV15 to TRBJ1-5; D not resolved. Trimming stripped 1 base from V and 4 bases from J, with 8 bases between. The CDR3 sequence is 14 residues long. From germline, CDR1 is LNHNV and CDR2 YYDKDF (reference sequence). The CDR3 DNA reads as TGTGCCACCAGCAGAGCTGCGTTAAATCAGCCCCAGCATTTT. Protein product: CATSRAALNQPQHF.